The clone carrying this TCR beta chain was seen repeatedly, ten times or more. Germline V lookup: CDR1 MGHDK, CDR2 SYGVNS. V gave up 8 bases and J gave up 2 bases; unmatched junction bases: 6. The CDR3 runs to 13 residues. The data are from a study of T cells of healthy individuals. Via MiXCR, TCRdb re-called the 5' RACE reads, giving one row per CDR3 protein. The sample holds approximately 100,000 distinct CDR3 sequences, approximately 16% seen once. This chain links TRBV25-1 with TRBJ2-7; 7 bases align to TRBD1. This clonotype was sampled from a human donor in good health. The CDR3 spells CASRRDSPYEQYF. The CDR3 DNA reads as TGTGCCAGCCGCAGGGACAGCCCCTACGAGCAGTACTTC.